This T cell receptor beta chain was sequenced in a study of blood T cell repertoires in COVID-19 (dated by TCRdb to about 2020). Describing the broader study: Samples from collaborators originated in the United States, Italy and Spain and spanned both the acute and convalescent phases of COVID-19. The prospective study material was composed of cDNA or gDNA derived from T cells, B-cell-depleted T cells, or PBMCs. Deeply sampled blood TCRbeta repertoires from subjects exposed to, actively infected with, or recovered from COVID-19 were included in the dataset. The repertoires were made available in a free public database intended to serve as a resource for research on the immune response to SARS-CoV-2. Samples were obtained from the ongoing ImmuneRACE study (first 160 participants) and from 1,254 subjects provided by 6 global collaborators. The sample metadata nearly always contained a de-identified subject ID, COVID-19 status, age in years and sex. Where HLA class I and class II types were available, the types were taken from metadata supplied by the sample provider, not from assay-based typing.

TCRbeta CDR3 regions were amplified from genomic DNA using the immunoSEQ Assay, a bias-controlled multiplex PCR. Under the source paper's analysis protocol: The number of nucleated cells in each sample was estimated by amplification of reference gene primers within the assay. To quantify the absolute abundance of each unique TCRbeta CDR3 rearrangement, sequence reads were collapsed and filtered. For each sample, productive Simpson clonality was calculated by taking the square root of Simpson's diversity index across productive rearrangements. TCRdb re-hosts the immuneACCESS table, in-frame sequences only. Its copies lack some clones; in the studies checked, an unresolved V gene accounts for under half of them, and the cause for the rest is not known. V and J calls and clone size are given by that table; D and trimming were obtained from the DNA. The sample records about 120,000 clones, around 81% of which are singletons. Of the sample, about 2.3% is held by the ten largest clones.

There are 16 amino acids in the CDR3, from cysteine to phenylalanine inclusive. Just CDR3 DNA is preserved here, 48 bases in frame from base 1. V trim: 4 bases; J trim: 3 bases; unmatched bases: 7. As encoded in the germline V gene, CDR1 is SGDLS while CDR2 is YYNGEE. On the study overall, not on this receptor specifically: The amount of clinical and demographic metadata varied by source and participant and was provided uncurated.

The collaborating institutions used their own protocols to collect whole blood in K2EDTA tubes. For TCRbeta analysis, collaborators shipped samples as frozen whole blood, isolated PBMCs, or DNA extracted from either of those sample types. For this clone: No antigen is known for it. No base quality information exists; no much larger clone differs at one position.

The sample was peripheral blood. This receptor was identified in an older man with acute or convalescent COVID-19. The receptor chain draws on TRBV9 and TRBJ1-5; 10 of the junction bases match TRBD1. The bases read TGTGCCAGCAGCCCCGGGACAGGGGCACTCAATCAGCCCCAGCATTTT. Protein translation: CASSPGTGALNQPQHF.